This TCR beta chain was recovered during a study of blood T cell repertoires in COVID-19. The CDR3 length is 15 residues. Germline loops: CDR1 SGHDN, CDR2 FVKESK. V shed 6 bases, J shed 5 bases, and the junction held 9 bases outside the gene matches. Some clones are missing from TCRdb's copy, which holds only in-frame ones; the method was immunoSEQ multiplex PCR. The sample holds around 340,000 clones; about nine tenths are singletons and the top ten take about 3.9%. The V gene is TRBV14, the J gene TRBJ2-3; 9 nucleotides align to TRBD1. Material: peripheral blood. The sequence was obtained from a woman aged 55-70 years with COVID-19, enrolled during active disease. The CDR3 region has the DNA TGTGCCAGCAGTACCCTACAGGGGGCGAAAGATACGCAGTATTTT. It yields the protein CASSTLQGAKDTQYF.